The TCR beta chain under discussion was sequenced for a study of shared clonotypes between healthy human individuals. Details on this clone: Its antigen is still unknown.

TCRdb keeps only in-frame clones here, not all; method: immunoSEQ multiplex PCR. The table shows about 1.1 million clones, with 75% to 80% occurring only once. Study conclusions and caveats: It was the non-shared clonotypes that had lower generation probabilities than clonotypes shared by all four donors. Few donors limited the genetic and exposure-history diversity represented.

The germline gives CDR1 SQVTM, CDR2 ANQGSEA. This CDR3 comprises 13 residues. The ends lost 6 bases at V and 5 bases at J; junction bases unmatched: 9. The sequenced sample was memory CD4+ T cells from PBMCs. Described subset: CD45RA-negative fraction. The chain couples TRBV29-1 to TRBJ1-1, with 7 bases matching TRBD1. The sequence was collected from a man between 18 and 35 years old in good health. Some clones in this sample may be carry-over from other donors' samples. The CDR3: CSVREGAKTEAFF. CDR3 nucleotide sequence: TGCAGCGTCAGGGAGGGGGCAAAAACTGAAGCTTTCTTT.